The source of this T cell receptor beta chain is a study of blood T cell repertoires in COVID-19. Whole-study context: The United States, Italy and Spain provided the acute and convalescent COVID-19 samples. PBMCs, B-cell-depleted T cells, or T cells provided the cDNA or gDNA that made up the material.

The germline V gene has CDR1 MNHEY and CDR2 SVGAGI. CDR3 length: 15 amino acids. The V segment lost 7 bases and the J segment 3 bases; nucleotides outside the gene matches: 7. Original processing notes: Amplification of reference gene primers provided the estimated nucleated cell counts. TCRdb's copy holds only in-frame clones and misses some; the assay was immunoSEQ multiplex PCR. The V and J calls and clone size were taken over from that table, and D and trimming were inferred from the DNA. In the table there are approximately 50,000 clones, 75% to 90% of which are singletons. The chain has TRBV6-5 and TRBJ2-5; 11 nucleotides agree with TRBD2. Sequencing was performed on peripheral blood. This TCR derives from a man in his sixties with acute or convalescent COVID-19. CDR3 coding DNA: TGTGCCAGCACCCGTAGCGGGAGGGCCGAAGAGACCCAGTACTTC. It encodes CASTRSGRAEETQYF.